These T cell receptor beta chains were read from a single sample in a study of early T cells in non-severe SARS-CoV-2 infection. TCRdb used MiXCR to reprocess the 5' RACE reads, holding one entry per CDR3 protein. The sample carries 35,000 or so distinct CDR3 sequences, 5% recorded once. Sequencing was carried out using whole blood. The origin of the receptors is an adult who was a healthcare worker with PCR-confirmed SARS-CoV-2 infection or an uninfected control (not recorded which). The CDR3 runs from the conserved cysteine through the conserved F or W. Fields, in order: V gene, J gene, D gene, clone size, CDR3 protein, CDR3 DNA. The D gene is left open where the match is weak. Size is omitted from some rows. Given values are once, few, many or a class for expanded clones.

TRBV6-4,TRBJ2-1,TRBD1,few,CASSDSPGTGDNEQFF,TGTGCCAGCAGTGACTCCCCCGGGACAGGCGACAATGAGCAGTTCTTC
TRBV5-1,TRBJ2-1,TRBD1,few,CASSLAPGQASYNEQFF,TGCGCCAGCAGCTTGGCACCGGGACAGGCCTCCTACAATGAGCAGTTCTTC
TRBV4-1,TRBJ2-5,TRBD2,few,CASSQEGAAGGETQYF,TGCGCCAGCAGCCAAGAAGGTGCGGCGGGGGGGGAGACCCAGTACTTC
TRBV6-1,TRBJ2-4,NA,many,CASTQNRAERSF,TGTGCCAGCACCCAGAATCGGGCAGAACGTTCCTTC
TRBV7-2,TRBJ2-3,TRBD2,many,CASSLEGGGTQYF,TGTGCCAGCAGCTTAGAAGGCGGGGGGACGCAGTATTTT
TRBV3-1,TRBJ2-7,NA,NA,CASSRGPAASYEQYF,TGTGCCAGCAGCCGGGGACCTGCTGCCTCCTACGAGCAGTACTTC
TRBV5-1,TRBJ2-1,NA,NA,CASSLGQVEGNEQFF,TGCGCCAGCAGCTTGGGTCAGGTCGAGGGCAATGAGCAGTTCTTC
TRBV5-1,TRBJ2-7,NA,many,CASSLAGSTSYEQYF,TGCGCCAGCAGCTTGGCCGGCAGTACCTCCTACGAGCAGTACTTC
TRBV7-6,TRBJ1-2,NA,many,CASSPGSGLIYGYTF,TGTGCCAGCAGCCCCGGATCCGGCCTGATCTATGGCTACACCTTC
TRBV10-3,TRBJ2-5,TRBD2,many,CALSSGTEETQYF,TGTGCCCTGTCTAGCGGGACTGAAGAGACCCAGTACTTC
TRBV6-2/TRBV6-3,TRBJ2-1,NA,many,CASTLDSYNEQFF,TGTGCCAGCACCCTAGACTCCTACAATGAGCAGTTCTTC
TRBV27,TRBJ2-3,NA,many,CASSPSARVRTDTQYF,TGTGCCAGCAGTCCCTCTGCGCGAGTTCGCACAGATACGCAGTATTTT
TRBV29-1,TRBJ2-2,NA,NA,CSGGTHANTGELFF,TGCAGCGGGGGGACACACGCGAACACCGGGGAGCTGTTTTTT
TRBV2,TRBJ2-7,NA,many,CASSLEGSIVVDEQYF,TGTGCCAGCAGTCTTGAAGGTTCCATCGTCGTCGACGAGCAGTACTTC
TRBV6-2/TRBV6-3,TRBJ2-1,NA,NA,CASDDGISYNEQFF,TGTGCCAGCGACGACGGCATCTCCTACAATGAGCAGTTCTTC
TRBV29-1,TRBJ2-3,NA,many,CSVETPGGTELYTDTQYF,TGCAGCGTTGAAACCCCTGGGGGGACAGAACTCTACACAGATACGCAGTATTTT
TRBV29-1,TRBJ2-7,NA,many,CSVRQTYEQYF,TGCAGCGTCCGACAGACCTACGAGCAGTACTTC
TRBV11-2,TRBJ1-6,NA,NA,CASSFKTGDNSPLHF,TGTGCCAGCAGCTTTAAAACTGGGGACAATTCACCCCTCCACTTT
TRBV5-1,TRBJ1-2,TRBD1,many,CASSLRQGDSYTF,TGCGCCAGCAGCTTGAGGCAGGGGGATAGCTACACCTTC
TRBV7-9,TRBJ1-5,NA,many,CASSLGGNVNQPQHF,TGTGCCAGCAGCTTAGGGGGAAACGTCAATCAGCCCCAGCATTTT
TRBV5-1,TRBJ2-3,NA,few,CASSLTGAAGTDTQYF,TGCGCCAGCTCATTAACGGGGGCGGCTGGCACAGATACGCAGTATTTT
TRBV14,TRBJ2-1,NA,few,CASSTRTLIGDEQFF,TGTGCCAGCAGCACTAGAACACTTATAGGGGATGAGCAGTTCTTC
TRBV3-1,TRBJ1-1,TRBD1,many,CASSQTGATEAFF,TGTGCCAGCAGCCAAACAGGGGCAACTGAAGCTTTCTTT
TRBV20-1,TRBJ1-6,TRBD1,NA,CSARAGGAGSPLHF,TGCAGTGCTAGAGCAGGGGGCGCCGGTTCACCCCTCCACTTT
TRBV7-2,TRBJ2-2,NA,NA,CASSLGIANTGELFF,TGTGCCAGCAGCTTAGGAATAGCGAACACCGGGGAGCTGTTTTTT
TRBV9,TRBJ1-2,NA,few,CASSLQGGGYGYTF,TGTGCCAGCAGCTTACAGGGTGGAGGATATGGCTACACCTTC
TRBV11-3,TRBJ1-1,TRBD1,many,CASSLTSRQGLGAFF,TGTGCCAGCAGCTTAACAAGTCGACAGGGACTGGGAGCTTTCTTT
TRBV6-5,TRBJ1-1,TRBD1,NA,CASSYPPGGSTEAFF,TGTGCCAGCAGTTACCCCCCAGGGGGAAGCACTGAAGCTTTCTTT
TRBV7-2,TRBJ1-1,NA,many,CASSLGQVSNTEAFF,TGTGCCAGCAGCTTGGGGCAGGTGTCGAACACTGAAGCTTTCTTT
TRBV19,TRBJ1-3,NA,many,CASLRAGNTIYF,TGTGCCAGCCTCAGGGCTGGAAACACCATATATTTT
TRBV20-1,TRBJ1-3,TRBD1,many,CSAREFGTGLSGNTIYF,TGCAGTGCTAGGGAGTTCGGGACAGGCTTATCTGGAAACACCATATATTTT
TRBV4-1,TRBJ2-3,NA,few,CASSQDGVGMDTQYF,TGCGCCAGCAGCCAAGACGGGGTTGGGATGGATACGCAGTATTTT
TRBV7-9,TRBJ2-2,NA,many,CASSLAVATGELFF,TGTGCCAGCAGCTTAGCTGTCGCCACCGGGGAGCTGTTTTTT
TRBV27,TRBJ1-2,NA,NA,CASTSSPSDSSYGYTF,TGTGCCAGCACCTCCTCCCCCTCTGACAGCTCCTATGGCTACACCTTC
TRBV11-2,TRBJ2-7,NA,few,CASSLSGIYEQYF,TGTGCCAGCAGCTTGTCCGGGATCTACGAGCAGTACTTC
TRBV5-1,TRBJ2-3,NA,few,CASSLARVFTDTQYF,TGCGCCAGCAGCTTGGCCCGGGTTTTTACAGATACGCAGTATTTT
TRBV5-6,TRBJ1-1,NA,many,CASSLTAEAFF,TGTGCCAGCAGCTTGACAGCTGAAGCTTTCTTT
TRBV11-3,TRBJ2-1,TRBD2,many,CASSSGLEGGEQFF,TGTGCCAGCAGCTCGGGACTAGAGGGAGGTGAGCAGTTCTTC
TRBV5-1,TRBJ2-3,NA,NA,CASSFGKGPGTDTQYF,TGCGCCAGCAGCTTTGGAAAAGGACCGGGCACAGATACGCAGTATTTT